The clone carrying this TCR beta chain was recorded many times. It was uncontrolled infection, other autoimmune disease, pregnancy or lactation that excluded patients. This CDR3 is 13 amino acids long. The V gene's germline CDR1 is DFQATT and CDR2 SNEGSKA (reference sequence). After removal of 6 bases from V and 5 bases from J, the junction contained 7 bases not matched to a gene. It was RNA transcripts that yielded the amplified TCR beta CDR3 regions. The TCR CDR3 was amplified in a first-round RT-PCR using the HTBI primer set. TCRdb called the multiplex PCR reads again in MiXCR, with one record for every CDR3 protein. The data show a few hundred thousand distinct CDR3 sequences, with about 15% seen just once and under 8% held by the top ten. This sample was taken from a study of T cells in Graves' hyperthyroidism and ophthalmopathy.

Sequencing was carried out using blood. This sequence originates from a woman aged 30 to 39 with Graves' hyperthyroidism. The J gene is TRBJ2-7, the V gene TRBV20-1; TRBD2 matches at 10 bases. The CDR3 coding sequence is TGCAGTGCCCTAGCGGGAGTGGTCGACGAGCAGTACTTC. This encodes CSALAGVVDEQYF.